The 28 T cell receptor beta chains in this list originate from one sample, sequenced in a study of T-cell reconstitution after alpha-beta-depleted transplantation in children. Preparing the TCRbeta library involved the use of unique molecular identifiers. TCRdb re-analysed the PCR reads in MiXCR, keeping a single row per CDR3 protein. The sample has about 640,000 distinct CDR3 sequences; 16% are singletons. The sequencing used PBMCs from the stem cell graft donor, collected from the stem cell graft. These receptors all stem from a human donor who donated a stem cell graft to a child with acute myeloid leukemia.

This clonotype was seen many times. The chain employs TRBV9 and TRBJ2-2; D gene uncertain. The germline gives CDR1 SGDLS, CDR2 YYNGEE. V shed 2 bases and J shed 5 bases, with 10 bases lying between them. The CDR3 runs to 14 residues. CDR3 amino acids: CASSVRQTTGELFF. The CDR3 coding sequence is TGTGCCAGCAGCGTTCGGCAAACTACCGGGGAGCTGTTTTTT.

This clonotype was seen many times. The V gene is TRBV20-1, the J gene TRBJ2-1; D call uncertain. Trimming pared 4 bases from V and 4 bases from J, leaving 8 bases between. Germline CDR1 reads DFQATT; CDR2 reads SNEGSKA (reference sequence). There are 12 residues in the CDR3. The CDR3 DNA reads TGCAGTGCTATGGCCGGATACAATGAGCAGTTCTTC. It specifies CSAMAGYNEQFF.

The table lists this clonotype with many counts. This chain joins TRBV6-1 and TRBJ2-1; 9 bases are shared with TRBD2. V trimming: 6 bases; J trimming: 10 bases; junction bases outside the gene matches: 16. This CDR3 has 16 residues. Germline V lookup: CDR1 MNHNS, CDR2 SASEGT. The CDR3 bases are TGTGCCAGCAGAATCAGCGGGGGGACCCAAAAAGGGGAGCAGTTCTTC. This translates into CASRISGGTQKGEQFF.

DNA for the CDR3: TGTGCCAGCAGTTTAGAAGGGGGGACAGGGGGTTACCCGAACACCGGGGAGCTGTTTTTT. Protein: CASSLEGGTGGYPNTGELFF. This chain joins TRBV12-3 or TRBV12-4 and TRBJ2-2; 11 bases agree with TRBD1. This CDR3 has 20 residues. The junction had 10 bases not matched to a gene; V was cut back by 1 base and J by 0 bases.

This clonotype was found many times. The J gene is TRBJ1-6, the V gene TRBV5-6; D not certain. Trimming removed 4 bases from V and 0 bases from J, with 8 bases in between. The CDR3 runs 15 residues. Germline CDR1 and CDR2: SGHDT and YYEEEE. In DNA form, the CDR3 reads TGTGCCAGCAGCCTGCCGAGCTCCTATAATTCACCCCTCCACTTT. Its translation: CASSLPSSYNSPLHF. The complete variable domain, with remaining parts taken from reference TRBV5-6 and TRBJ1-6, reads DAGVTQSPTHLIKTRGQQVTLRCSPKSGHDTVSWYQQALGQGPQFIFQYYEEEERQRGNFPDRFSGHQFPNYSSELNVNALLLGDSALYLCASSLPSSYNSPLHFGNGTRLTVT.

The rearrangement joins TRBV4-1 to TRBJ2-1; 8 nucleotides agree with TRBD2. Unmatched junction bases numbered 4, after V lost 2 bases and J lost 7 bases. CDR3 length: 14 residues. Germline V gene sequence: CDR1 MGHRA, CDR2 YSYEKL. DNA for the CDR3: TGCGCCAGCAGCCAAATCCGGGGGGGGAATGAGCAGTTCTTC. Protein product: CASSQIRGGNEQFF.

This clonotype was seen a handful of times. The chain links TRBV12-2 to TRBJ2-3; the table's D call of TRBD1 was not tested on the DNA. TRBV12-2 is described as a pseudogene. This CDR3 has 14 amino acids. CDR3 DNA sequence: TGTGCAAGTCGCTTAGCGCCACGCCCGGATACGCAGTATTTT. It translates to CASRLAPRPDTQYF.

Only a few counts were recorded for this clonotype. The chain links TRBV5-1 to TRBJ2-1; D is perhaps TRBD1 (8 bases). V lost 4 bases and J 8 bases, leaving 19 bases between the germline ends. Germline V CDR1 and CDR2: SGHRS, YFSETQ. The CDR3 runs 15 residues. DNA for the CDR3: TGCGCCAGCAGCATGGGGGGGCAGGGGGCCTATGAGCAGTTCTTC. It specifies CASSMGGQGAYEQFF.

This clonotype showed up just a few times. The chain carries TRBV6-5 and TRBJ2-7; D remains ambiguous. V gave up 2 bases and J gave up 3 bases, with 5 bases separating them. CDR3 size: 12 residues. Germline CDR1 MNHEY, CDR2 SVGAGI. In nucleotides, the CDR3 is TGTGCCAGCAGTTACGGCTACTACGAGCAGTACTTC. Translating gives CASSYGYYEQYF.

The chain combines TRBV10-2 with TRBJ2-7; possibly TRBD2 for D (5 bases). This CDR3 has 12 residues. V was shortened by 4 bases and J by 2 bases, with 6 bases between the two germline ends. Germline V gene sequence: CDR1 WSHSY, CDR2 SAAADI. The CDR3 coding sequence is TGCGCCAGCAGTGTCGGGACCTACGAGCAGTACGTC. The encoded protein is CASSVGTYEQYV.

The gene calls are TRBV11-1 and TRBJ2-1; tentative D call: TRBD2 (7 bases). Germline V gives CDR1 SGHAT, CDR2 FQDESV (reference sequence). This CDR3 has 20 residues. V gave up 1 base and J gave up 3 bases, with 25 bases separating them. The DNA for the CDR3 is TGTGCCAGCAGCTTAGATGGTGGTGGGGGGGCATTCATTTTCTACAATGAGCAGTTCTTC. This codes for CASSLDGGGGAFIFYNEQFF.

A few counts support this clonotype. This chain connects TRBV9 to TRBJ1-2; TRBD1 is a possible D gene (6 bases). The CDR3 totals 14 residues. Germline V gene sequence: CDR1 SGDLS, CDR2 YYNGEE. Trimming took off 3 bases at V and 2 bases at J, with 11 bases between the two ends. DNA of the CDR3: TGTGCCAGCAGCGCTCAGACAGGAAACTATGGCTACACCTTC. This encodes CASSAQTGNYGYTF.

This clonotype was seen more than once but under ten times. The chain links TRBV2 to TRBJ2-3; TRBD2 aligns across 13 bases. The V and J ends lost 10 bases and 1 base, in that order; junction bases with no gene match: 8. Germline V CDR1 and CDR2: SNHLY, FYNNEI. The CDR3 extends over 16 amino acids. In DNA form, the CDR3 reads TGTGCCATCCTTACTAGCGGGGGGGCGGGCACAGATACGCAGTATTTT. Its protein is CAILTSGGAGTDTQYF.

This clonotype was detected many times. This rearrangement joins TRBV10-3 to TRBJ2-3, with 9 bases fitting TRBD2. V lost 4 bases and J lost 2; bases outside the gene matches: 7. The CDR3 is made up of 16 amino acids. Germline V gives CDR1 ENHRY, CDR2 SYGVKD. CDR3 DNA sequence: TGTGCCATCAGTGTAACGGCTAGCGGGGACACAGATACGCAGTATTTT. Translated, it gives CAISVTASGDTDTQYF.

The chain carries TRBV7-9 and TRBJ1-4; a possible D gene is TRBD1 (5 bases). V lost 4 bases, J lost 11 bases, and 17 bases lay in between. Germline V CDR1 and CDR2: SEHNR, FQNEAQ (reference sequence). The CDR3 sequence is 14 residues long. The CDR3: CASSSDRLRVKLFF. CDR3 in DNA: TGTGCCAGCAGCTCCGACAGACTGAGAGTGAAACTGTTTTTT.

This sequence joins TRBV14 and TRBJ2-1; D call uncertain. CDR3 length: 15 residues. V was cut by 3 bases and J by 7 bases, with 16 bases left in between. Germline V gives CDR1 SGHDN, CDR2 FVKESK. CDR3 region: CASSHRQSPKNEQFF. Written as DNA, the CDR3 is TGTGCCAGCAGCCACAGGCAGTCCCCCAAAAATGAGCAGTTCTTC.

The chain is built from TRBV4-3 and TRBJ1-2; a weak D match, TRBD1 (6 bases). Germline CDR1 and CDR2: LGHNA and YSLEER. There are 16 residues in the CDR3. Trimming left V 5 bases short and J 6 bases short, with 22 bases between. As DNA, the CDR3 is TGCGCCAGCAGCACGACCCTGGGGGGCGCGACCCATGGCTACACCTTC. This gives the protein CASSTTLGGATHGYTF.

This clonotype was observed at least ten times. The CDR3: CASSLTVNQPQHF. DNA of the CDR3: TGTGCCAGCAGCTTGACCGTTAATCAGCCCCAGCATTTT. This sequence joins TRBV7-6 and TRBJ1-5; D is uncertain. This CDR3 comprises 13 residues. Germline CDR1 reads SGHVS; CDR2 reads FNYEAQ. V was trimmed by 3 bases and J by 4 bases, leaving 7 bases between them.

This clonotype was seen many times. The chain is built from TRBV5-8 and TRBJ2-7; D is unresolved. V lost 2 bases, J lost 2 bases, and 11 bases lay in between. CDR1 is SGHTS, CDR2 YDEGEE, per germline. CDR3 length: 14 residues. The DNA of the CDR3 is TGTGCCAGCAGCTTCGGCGTCGCGACCTACGAGCAGTACTTC. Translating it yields CASSFGVATYEQYF.

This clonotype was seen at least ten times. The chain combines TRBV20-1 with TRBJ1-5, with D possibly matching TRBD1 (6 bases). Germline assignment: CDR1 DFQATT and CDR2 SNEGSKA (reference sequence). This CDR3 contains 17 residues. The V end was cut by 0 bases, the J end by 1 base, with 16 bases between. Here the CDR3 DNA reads TGCAGTGCTAGAGATCGATTCAAACAGGGCAGCAATCAGCCCCAGCATTTT. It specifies CSARDRFKQGSNQPQHF.

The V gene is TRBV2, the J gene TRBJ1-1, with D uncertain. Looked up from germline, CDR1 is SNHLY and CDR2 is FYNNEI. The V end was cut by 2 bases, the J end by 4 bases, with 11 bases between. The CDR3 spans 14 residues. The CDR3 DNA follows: TGTGCCAGCAGTGAATTCGCGGGGATCACTGAAGCTTTCTTT. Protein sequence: CASSEFAGITEAFF.

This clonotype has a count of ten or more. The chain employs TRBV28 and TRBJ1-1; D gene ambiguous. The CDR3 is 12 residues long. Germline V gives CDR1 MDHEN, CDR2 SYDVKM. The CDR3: CVTATMNTEAFF. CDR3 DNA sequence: TGTGTCACAGCCACCATGAACACTGAAGCTTTCTTT. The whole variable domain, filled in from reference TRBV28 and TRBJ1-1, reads DVKVTQSSRYLVKRTGEKVFLECVQDMDHENMFWYRQDPGLGLRLIYFSYDVKMKEKGDIPEGYSVSREKKERFSLILESASTNQTSMYLCVTATMNTEAFFGQGTRLTVV.

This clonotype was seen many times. In nucleotides, the CDR3 is TGTGCCAGCAGTTTCGGGGGCATGGGGACTGAAGCTTTCTTT. It codes for CASSFGGMGTEAFF. The V call is TRBV12-3 or TRBV12-4, the J call TRBJ1-1; D perhaps matches TRBD1 (6 bases). This CDR3 has 14 amino acids. V dropped 3 bases and J dropped 5 bases, with 13 bases sitting between them.

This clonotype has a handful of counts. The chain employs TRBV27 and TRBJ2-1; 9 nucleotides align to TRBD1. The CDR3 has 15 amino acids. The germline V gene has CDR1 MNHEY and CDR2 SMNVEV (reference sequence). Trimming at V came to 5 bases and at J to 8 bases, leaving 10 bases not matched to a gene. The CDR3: CASSPRDRAVDEQFF. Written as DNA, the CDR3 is TGTGCCAGCAGTCCGCGGGACAGGGCGGTTGATGAGCAGTTCTTC.

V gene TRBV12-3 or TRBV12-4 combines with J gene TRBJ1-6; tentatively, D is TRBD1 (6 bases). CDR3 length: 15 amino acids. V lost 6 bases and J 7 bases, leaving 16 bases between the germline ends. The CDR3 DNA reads TGTGCCAGCAGCACCTCCCAGGGGAGGAATTCACCCCTCCACTTT. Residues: CASSTSQGRNSPLHF.

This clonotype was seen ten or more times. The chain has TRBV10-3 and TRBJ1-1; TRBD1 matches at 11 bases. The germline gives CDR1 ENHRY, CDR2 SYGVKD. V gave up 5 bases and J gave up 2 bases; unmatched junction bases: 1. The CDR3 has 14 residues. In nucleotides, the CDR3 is TGTGCCATCAGTAGGACAGGGGGCAACACTGAAGCTTTCTTT. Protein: CAISRTGGNTEAFF.

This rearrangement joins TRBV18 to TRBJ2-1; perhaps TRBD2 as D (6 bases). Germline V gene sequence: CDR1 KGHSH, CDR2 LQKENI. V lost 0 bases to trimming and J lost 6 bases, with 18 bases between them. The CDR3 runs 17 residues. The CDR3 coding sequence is TGTGCCAGCTCACCACCGCCAGGAGGGGTTAGACTCAATGAGCAGTTCTTC. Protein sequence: CASSPPPGGVRLNEQFF. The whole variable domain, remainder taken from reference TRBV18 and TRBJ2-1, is NAGVMQNPRHLVRRRGQEARLRCSPMKGHSHVYWYRQLPEEGLKFMVYLQKENIIDESGMPKERFSAEFPKEGPSILRIQQVVRGDSAAYFCASSPPPGGVRLNEQFFGPGTRLTVL.

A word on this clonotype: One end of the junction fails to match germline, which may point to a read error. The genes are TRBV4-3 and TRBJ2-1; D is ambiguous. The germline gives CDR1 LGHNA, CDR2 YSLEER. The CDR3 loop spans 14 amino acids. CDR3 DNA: TGCGCCAGAAGCCAAGACCCACAATCTGTTGAGCAGTTCTTC. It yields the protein CARSQDPQSVEQFF.